Shown below are 23 T cell receptor beta chains from a single sample sequenced in a study of blood T cell repertoires in COVID-19. Assay used: immunoSEQ multiplex PCR; TCRdb lists only in-frame clones, some missing. This repertoire shows 200,000 to 250,000 clones, 80% to 90% found once; its top ten account for about 1.3%. The sequencing input was peripheral blood. These receptors all come from a man older than 75 with acute or convalescent COVID-19.

The chain links TRBV19 to TRBJ1-5, with D perhaps matching TRBD1 (5 bases). CDR3 length equals 17 residues. V was shortened by 5 bases and J by 1 base, with 18 bases between the two germline ends. CDR1 LNHDA and CDR2 SQIVND come from the germline V gene (reference sequence). CDR3 nucleotide sequence: TGTGCCAGTAGTTTACCCCTCGGACAATTAAGCAATCAGCCCCAGCATTTT. This translates into CASSLPLGQLSNQPQHF. The variable domain in full, completed from reference TRBV19 and TRBJ1-5, reads DGGITQSPKYLFRKEGQNVTLSCEQNLNHDAMYWYRQDPGQGLRLIYYSQIVNDFQKGDIAEGYSVSREKKESFPLTVTSAQKNPTAFYLCASSLPLGQLSNQPQHFGDGTRLSIL.

The chain carries TRBV18 and TRBJ2-2, with 10 nucleotides matching TRBD1. V shed 3 bases and J 3 bases; nucleotides not matched to a gene: 1. The CDR3 contains 15 residues. Germline V gives CDR1 KGHSH, CDR2 LQKENI. CDR3 DNA sequence: TGTGCCAGCTCACCGGGACAGGGGTACACCGGGGAGCTGTTTTTT. It encodes CASSPGQGYTGELFF.

The table lists this clone with a count of one. The CDR3 bases are TGCGCCAGCAGCTCGTCCCGGGACAGGGTGAATTCACCCCTCCACTTT. It yields the protein CASSSSRDRVNSPLHF. The chain links TRBV5-1 to TRBJ1-6; 9 positions match TRBD1. V lost 3 bases, J lost 7 bases, and 8 bases stayed unmatched. This CDR3 region has 16 residues. The germline V gene has CDR1 SGHRS and CDR2 YFSETQ. Combining the CDR3 with reference TRBV5-1 and TRBJ1-6 gives the whole variable domain KAGVTQTPRYLIKTRGQQVTLSCSPISGHRSVSWYQQTPGQGLQFLFEYFSETQRNKGNFPGRFSGRQFSNSRSEMNVSTLELGDSALYLCASSSSRDRVNSPLHFGNGTRLTVT.

The chain combines TRBV21-1 with TRBJ1-6; the tabulated D call, TRBD1, remains unverified against the DNA. TRBV21-1 is described as a pseudogene. The CDR3 sequence is 16 residues long. CDR3 DNA sequence: TGTGCCAGCAGCACTAGGTCGAACAGGGGCAATTCACCCCTCCACTTT. Its protein product is CASSTRSNRGNSPLHF.

The chain uses TRBV15 and TRBJ2-3, with TRBD2 identical over 7 bases. Germline CDR1 reads LNHNV; CDR2 reads YYDKDF (reference sequence). CDR3 length equals 15 residues. The V gene end was trimmed by 2 bases and the J gene end by 0 bases; junction bases not matched to a gene: 2. DNA of the CDR3: TGTGCCACCAGCAGAAGACTAGCTAGCACAGATACGCAGTATTTT. Its translation is CATSRRLASTDTQYF.

The chain joins TRBV7-2 to TRBJ2-3; 11 bases align to TRBD2. CDR1 is SGHTA and CDR2 is FQGNSA in the germline V gene. This CDR3 contains 14 residues. Germline trimming cut 6 bases from V and 5 bases from J; bases unmatched to any gene: 4. The CDR3 loop is CASSPGLAVDTQYF. The CDR3, as DNA: TGTGCCAGCAGTCCGGGACTAGCGGTAGATACGCAGTATTTT.

V and J are TRBV2 and TRBJ1-5, with D possibly TRBD1 on 6 matching bases. Germline CDR1 reads SNHLY; CDR2 reads FYNNEI. The CDR3 has 13 residues. V was clipped by 11 bases and J by 3 bases, with 14 bases between them. In DNA form, the CDR3 reads TGTGCCGCAGCATGGGACAACAATCAGCCCCAGCATTTT. Protein sequence: CAAAWDNNQPQHF.

The chain couples TRBV28 to TRBJ1-1; D possibly corresponds to TRBD1 (5 bases). CDR3 length equals 14 residues. Looked up from germline, CDR1 is MDHEN and CDR2 is SYDVKM. V lost 3 bases to trimming and J lost 0 bases, with 8 bases between them. The CDR3 sequence: CASSFLQVNTEAFF. CDR3 sequence (DNA): TGTGCCAGCAGTTTTTTACAGGTGAACACTGAAGCTTTCTTT.

The V call is TRBV19, the J call TRBJ1-5; D may be TRBD1 (5 bases). The CDR3 is made up of 12 amino acids. The V gene lost 6 bases and the J gene lost 7 bases, with 10 bases spanning the gap. Germline V lookup: CDR1 LNHDA, CDR2 SQIVND (reference sequence). CDR3 DNA sequence: TGTGCCAGTAGCTGGACACAACAGCCCCAGCATTTT. Translating it yields CASSWTQQPQHF.

This chain uses TRBV4-3 with TRBJ2-7; 7 bases map to TRBD1. This CDR3 has 17 residues. The germline gives CDR1 LGHNA, CDR2 YSLEER. J gave up 1 base and V 3 bases, and 12 bases lay outside the gene matches. The CDR3 sequence is CASSQNYRDSLSYEQYF. CDR3 DNA sequence: TGCGCCAGCAGCCAGAATTACCGGGACAGTTTATCCTACGAGCAGTACTTC.

The J gene is TRBJ1-2, the V gene TRBV29-1; 9 positions match TRBD1. The CDR3 is made up of 11 amino acids. Germline CDR1 SQVTM, CDR2 ANQGSEA. V lost 6 bases to trimming and J lost 8 bases; unmatched junction nucleotides: 4. The CDR3 DNA reads as TGCAGCGTCTCCGGGACAGGGGGCTACACCTTC. It codes for CSVSGTGGYTF. Complete variable domain (other parts from reference TRBV29-1 and TRBJ1-2): SAVISQKPSRDICQRGTSLTIQCQVDSQVTMMFWYRQQPGQSLTLIATANQGSEATYESGFVIDKFPISRPNLTFSTLTVSNMSPEDSSIYLCSVSGTGGYTFGSGTRLTVV.

This chain uses TRBV19 with TRBJ1-3; the match to TRBD1 covers 8 bases. V trimming: 7 bases; J trimming: 4 bases; junction bases outside the gene matches: 12. Germline CDR1 LNHDA, CDR2 SQIVND (reference sequence). CDR3 length: 16 amino acids. The CDR3 bases are TGTGCCAGTATACGTCCAGGGACAGGATCGGGAAACACCATATATTTT. Its protein is CASIRPGTGSGNTIYF. Looking up the rest from reference TRBV19 and TRBJ1-3 gives the full variable domain: DGGITQSPKYLFRKEGQNVTLSCEQNLNHDAMYWYRQDPGQGLRLIYYSQIVNDFQKGDIAEGYSVSREKKESFPLTVTSAQKNPTAFYLCASIRPGTGSGNTIYFGEGSWLTVV.

J is TRBJ2-7 and V is TRBV28; 7 bases are shared with TRBD2. Germline assignment: CDR1 MDHEN and CDR2 SYDVKM. V dropped 10 bases and J dropped 3; count of bases not matched to a gene: 12. This CDR3 spans 14 amino acids. The CDR3 protein is CATRTGGPGYEQYF. The CDR3 DNA is TGTGCCACCAGAACGGGGGGACCGGGCTACGAGCAGTACTTC. Full variable domain (rest looked up from reference TRBV28 and TRBJ2-7): DVKVTQSSRYLVKRTGEKVFLECVQDMDHENMFWYRQDPGLGLRLIYFSYDVKMKEKGDIPEGYSVSREKKERFSLILESASTNQTSMYLCATRTGGPGYEQYFGPGTRLTVT.

This clone was recorded only once. The CDR3 is CASSLVPGGNSGNQPQHF. DNA for the CDR3: TGTGCCAGCAGCTTAGTTCCGGGGGGGAATAGTGGCAATCAGCCCCAGCATTTT. This sequence joins TRBV11-3 and TRBJ1-5; tentative D call: TRBD1 (5 bases). Trimming took 1 base from V and 2 from J, leaving 18 bases between them. Germline-derived CDR1 and CDR2 are SGHNT and YENEEA. The CDR3 length is 18 residues.

Points on this clone: The identical CDR3 is also encoded by other nucleotide sequences in the sample. V and J are TRBV19 and TRBJ1-5; D is possibly TRBD1 (6 bases). Germline CDR1 LNHDA, CDR2 SQIVND (reference sequence). Deletions cut 3 bases from V and 0 bases from J, with 9 bases between. The CDR3 extends over 15 amino acids. The DNA for the CDR3 is TGTGCCAGTAGTATCGGACAGTATAGCAATCAGCCCCAGCATTTT. It translates to CASSIGQYSNQPQHF.

This sequence joins TRBV19 and TRBJ1-1; D gene ambiguous. Germline V gene sequence: CDR1 LNHDA, CDR2 SQIVND (reference sequence). V was shortened by 4 bases and J by 4 bases, with 13 bases between the two germline ends. CDR3 length: 14 residues. The CDR3 spells CASSKGGGSTEAFF. DNA of the CDR3: TGTGCCAGTAGTAAGGGTGGTGGGAGCACTGAAGCTTTCTTT.

This clone has only one observation. The V gene is TRBV5-4, the J gene TRBJ1-2; possible D gene TRBD1, 5 bases. Trimming shortened V by 3 bases and J by 2 bases, and 11 bases separated the two germline ends. The CDR3 has 14 residues. Germline CDR1 SGHNT, CDR2 YYREEE (reference sequence). The CDR3 sequence: CASSWGGVNYGYTF. The DNA for the CDR3 is TGTGCCAGCAGCTGGGGCGGAGTCAACTATGGCTACACCTTC.

The chain links TRBV19 to TRBJ1-1; 8 bases are a match to TRBD1. Per the germline V gene, CDR1 is LNHDA and CDR2 is SQIVND (reference sequence). This CDR3 is 15 amino acids long. Trimming cost V 5 bases and J 6 bases; bases outside gene matches: 11. CDR3 sequence reads: CASSVLDRAPAEAFF. The DNA for the CDR3 is TGTGCCAGTAGTGTCCTGGACAGGGCGCCCGCTGAAGCTTTCTTT.

The chain is built from TRBV4-3 and TRBJ1-5, with 8 bases that match TRBD1. Germline CDR1 is LGHNA and CDR2 is YSLEER. The CDR3 has 16 residues. J was trimmed by 5 bases and V by 0 bases; bases with no gene match: 6. The CDR3, as DNA: TGCGCCAGCAGCCAAGAAAGGGCAGGGGGCCATCAGCCCCAGCATTTT. Translation: CASSQERAGGHQPQHF.

The chain couples TRBV2 to TRBJ2-7; D might be TRBD1 (6 bases). Per germline, CDR1 SNHLY and CDR2 FYNNEI. The CDR3 has 12 amino acids. Trimming shortened V by 6 bases and J by 6 bases, and 12 bases separated the two germline ends. CDR3 in amino acids: CASSQTGTEQYF. The CDR3 DNA reads TGTGCCAGCAGCCAAACAGGGACCGAGCAGTACTTC.

This chain uses TRBV19 with TRBJ1-1; the D gene is possibly TRBD1 (6 bases). The CDR3 spans 17 residues. Germline-derived CDR1 and CDR2 are LNHDA and SQIVND (reference sequence). With 6 bases removed from V and 1 base from J, the gap between germline ends came to 21 bases. CDR3 protein: CASRRSLNRERNTEAFF. In DNA, the CDR3 is TGTGCCAGTAGAAGGTCCCTTAACAGGGAACGGAACACTGAAGCTTTCTTT.

This chain links TRBV4-1 with TRBJ2-3; D perhaps matches TRBD2 (6 bases). The CDR3 runs 15 residues. V lost 8 bases, J lost 0 bases, and 15 bases lay in between. Germline CDR1 is MGHRA and CDR2 is YSYEKL. CDR3 sequence (DNA): TGCGCCAGCGCTAAGGAGGGGTTTAGCACAGATACGCAGTATTTT. It is translated as CASAKEGFSTDTQYF.

Note on this clone: Germline and junction disagree at one end, which may indicate a read error. This chain links TRBV4-3 with TRBJ1-3, with D uncertain. The germline V gene has CDR1 LGHNA and CDR2 YSLEER. The CDR3 loop spans 19 amino acids. The CDR3 region has the DNA TGCGCCAGCAGCCTACTACGCCCTCCTATAGGGAGCTCTGGAAACACCATAGATTTT. Residues: CASSLLRPPIGSSGNTIDF.